The 7 T cell receptor beta chains listed next were all sequenced from one sample in a study of response to subunit inactivated influenza vaccine. TCRdb reprocessed the RT-PCR reads with MiXCR, giving one entry per CDR3 protein. The sample lists around 750,000 distinct CDR3 sequences; 20% to 25% were seen once. This material consisted of PBMCs from blood, taken around 5 days after vaccination. Receptors originate from a man in his forties or fifties who received an inactivated influenza vaccine.

This clonotype occurred a few times. V is TRBV20-1 and J is TRBJ2-1; 7 bases align to TRBD2. Germline V CDR1 and CDR2: DFQATT, SNEGSKA (reference sequence). The CDR3 contains 12 residues. V shed 5 bases, J shed 5 bases, and the junction held 3 bases outside the gene matches. DNA of the CDR3: TGCAGTGCTCGCAGCGGGAACAATGAGCAGTTCTTC. Protein product: CSARSGNNEQFF.

This clonotype was counted between two and nine times. The chain is built from TRBV29-1 and TRBJ1-2; 7 positions match TRBD1. The CDR3 sequence is 14 residues long. With 1 base clipped from V and 8 bases from J, the junction kept 10 bases outside the gene matches. Per germline, CDR1 SQVTM and CDR2 ANQGSEA. The CDR3 loop is CSVEVVTGTLGYTF. CDR3 coding DNA: TGCAGCGTTGAAGTGGTGACAGGGACTTTAGGCTACACCTTC.

The chain carries TRBV2 and TRBJ2-2; D is undetermined. Trimming took off 7 bases at V and 4 bases at J, with 16 bases between the two ends. From germline, CDR1 is SNHLY and CDR2 FYNNEI. The CDR3 extends over 15 amino acids. The CDR3 DNA is TGTGCCAGCACCAAACTCCCATCCGCCACCGGGGAGCTGTTTTTT. Its translation is CASTKLPSATGELFF.

In this sample, this clonotype turned up a few times. This rearrangement joins TRBV10-3 to TRBJ2-1; possibly TRBD2 for D (6 bases). Trimming cost V 5 bases and J 6 bases, with 14 bases left between them. Germline V gene lookup returns CDR1 ENHRY and CDR2 SYGVKD. The CDR3 is made up of 14 amino acids. DNA for the CDR3: TGTGCCATCAGTTTGACGGGGGAACTCAATGAGCAGTTCTTC. Translating gives CAISLTGELNEQFF.

The rearrangement links TRBV24-1 to TRBJ2-3, with TRBD2 identical over 12 bases. Germline CDR1 KGHDR, CDR2 SFDVKD. The CDR3 extends over 15 amino acids. J was trimmed by 2 bases and V by 9 bases; bases with no gene match: 5. The CDR3 bases are TGTGCCACCTCCAGGACTAGCGGGAACACAGATACGCAGTATTTT. Translation gives CATSRTSGNTDTQYF.

The chain couples TRBV5-1 to TRBJ2-1; tentatively, D is TRBD1 (6 bases). The CDR3 totals 13 residues. The V gene's germline CDR1 is SGHRS and CDR2 YFSETQ. The V end was cut by 0 bases, the J end by 9 bases, with 10 bases between. CDR3 sequence (DNA): TGCGCCAGCAGCTTGGCCCGAGGGGGTGAGCAGTTCTTC. Translation: CASSLARGGEQFF.

As concerns this clonotype: The junction departs from germline at one end; a sequencing error may be responsible. The chain employs TRBV5-1 and TRBJ2-4; D could derive from TRBD1 or TRBD2 (5 bases each). This CDR3 spans 15 amino acids. Germline V gene data show CDR1 as SGHRS and CDR2 as YFSETQ. This CDR3 is CASSSKGEWGNIHYF. The CDR3 DNA reads as TGCGCCAGCAGCTCCAAAGGGGAATGGGGGAACATTCACTACTTC. Drawing the rest from reference TRBV5-1 and TRBJ2-4, the complete variable domain is KAGVTQTPRYLIKTRGQQVTLSCSPISGHRSVSWYQQTPGQGLQFLFEYFSETQRNKGNFPGRFSGRQFSNSRSEMNVSTLELGDSALYLCASSSKGEWGNIHYFGAGTRLSVL.